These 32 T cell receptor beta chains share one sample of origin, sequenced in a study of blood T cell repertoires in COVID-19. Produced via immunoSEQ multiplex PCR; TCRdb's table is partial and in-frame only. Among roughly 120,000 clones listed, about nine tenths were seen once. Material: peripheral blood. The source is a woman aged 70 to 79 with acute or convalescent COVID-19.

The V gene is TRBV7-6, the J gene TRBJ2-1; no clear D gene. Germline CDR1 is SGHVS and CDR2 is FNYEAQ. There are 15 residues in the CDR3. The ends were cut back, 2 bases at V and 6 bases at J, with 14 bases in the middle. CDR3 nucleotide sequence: TGTGCCAGCAGCTTATTTATCACGGCTAGCAATGAGCAGTTCTTC. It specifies CASSLFITASNEQFF.

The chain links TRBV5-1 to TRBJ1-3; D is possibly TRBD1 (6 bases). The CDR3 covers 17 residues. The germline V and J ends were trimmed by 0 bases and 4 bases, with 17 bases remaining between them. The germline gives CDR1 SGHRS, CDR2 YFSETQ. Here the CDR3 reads CASSLASLGAAGNTIYF. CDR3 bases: TGCGCCAGCAGCTTGGCGTCGTTGGGGGCTGCGGGAAACACCATATATTTT.

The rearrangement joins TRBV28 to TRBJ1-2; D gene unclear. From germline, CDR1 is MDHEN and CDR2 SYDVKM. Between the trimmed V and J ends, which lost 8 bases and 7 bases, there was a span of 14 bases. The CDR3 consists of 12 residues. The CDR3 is CASGQDEGGYTF. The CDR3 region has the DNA TGTGCCAGCGGCCAGGACGAGGGTGGCTACACCTTC.

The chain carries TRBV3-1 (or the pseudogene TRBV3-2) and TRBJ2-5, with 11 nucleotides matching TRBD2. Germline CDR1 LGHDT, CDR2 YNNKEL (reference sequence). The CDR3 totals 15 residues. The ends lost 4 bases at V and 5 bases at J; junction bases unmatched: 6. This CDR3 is CASSLTSGGMETQYF. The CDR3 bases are TGTGCCAGCAGCCTCACTAGCGGGGGTATGGAGACCCAGTACTTC.

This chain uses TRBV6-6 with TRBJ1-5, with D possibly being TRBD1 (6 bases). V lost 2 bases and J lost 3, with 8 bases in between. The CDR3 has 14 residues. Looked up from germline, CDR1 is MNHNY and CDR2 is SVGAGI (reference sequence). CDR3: CASSYGQPNQPQHF. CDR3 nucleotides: TGTGCCAGCAGTTACGGACAGCCCAATCAGCCCCAGCATTTT.

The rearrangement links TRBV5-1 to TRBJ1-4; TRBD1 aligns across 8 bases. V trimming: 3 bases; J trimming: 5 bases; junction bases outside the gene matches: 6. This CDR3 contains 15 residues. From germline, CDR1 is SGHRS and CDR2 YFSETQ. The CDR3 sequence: CASSSNRGVNEKLFF. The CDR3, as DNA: TGCGCCAGCAGCTCTAACAGGGGGGTGAATGAAAAACTGTTTTTT.

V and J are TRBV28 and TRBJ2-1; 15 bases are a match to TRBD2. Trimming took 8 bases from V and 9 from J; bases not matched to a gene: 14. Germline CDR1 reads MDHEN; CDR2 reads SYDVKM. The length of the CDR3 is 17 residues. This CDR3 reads CASLGAGLAGGPGEQFF. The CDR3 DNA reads TGTGCCAGCCTCGGGGCAGGACTAGCGGGGGGGCCCGGTGAGCAGTTCTTC. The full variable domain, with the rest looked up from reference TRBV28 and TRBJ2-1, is DVKVTQSSRYLVKRTGEKVFLECVQDMDHENMFWYRQDPGLGLRLIYFSYDVKMKEKGDIPEGYSVSREKKERFSLILESASTNQTSMYLCASLGAGLAGGPGEQFFGPGTRLTVL.

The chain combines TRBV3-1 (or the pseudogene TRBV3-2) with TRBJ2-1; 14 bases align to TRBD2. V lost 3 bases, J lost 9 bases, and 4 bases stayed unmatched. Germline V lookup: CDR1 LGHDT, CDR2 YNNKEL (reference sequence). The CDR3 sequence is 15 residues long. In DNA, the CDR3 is TGTGCCAGCAGCCAGGGACTAGCGGGGGAGGCTGAGCAGTTCTTC. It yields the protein CASSQGLAGEAEQFF.

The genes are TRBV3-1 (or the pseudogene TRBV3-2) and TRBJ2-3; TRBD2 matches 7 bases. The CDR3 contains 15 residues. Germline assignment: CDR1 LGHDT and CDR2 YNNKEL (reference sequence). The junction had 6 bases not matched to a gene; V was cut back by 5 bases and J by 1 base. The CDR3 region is CASSSRGGGTDTQYF. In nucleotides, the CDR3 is TGTGCCAGCAGCTCCCGTGGGGGGGGCACAGATACGCAGTATTTT.

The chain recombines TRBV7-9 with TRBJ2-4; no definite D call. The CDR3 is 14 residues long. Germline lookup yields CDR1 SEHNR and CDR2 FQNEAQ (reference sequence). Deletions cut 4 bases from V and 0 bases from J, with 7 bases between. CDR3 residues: CASSSHQAKNIQYF. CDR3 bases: TGTGCCAGCAGCTCCCATCAAGCCAAAAACATTCAGTACTTC.

CDR3 sequence: CAWSGGGWYTGELFF. DNA of the CDR3: TGTGCCTGGAGTGGCGGGGGGTGGTACACCGGGGAGCTGTTTTTT. The chain links TRBV30 to TRBJ2-2, with TRBD2 identical over 8 bases. The V and J ends lost 1 base and 3 bases, in that order; junction bases with no gene match: 4. The CDR3 has 15 amino acids. Germline V gene sequence: CDR1 GTSNPN, CDR2 SVGIG (reference sequence).

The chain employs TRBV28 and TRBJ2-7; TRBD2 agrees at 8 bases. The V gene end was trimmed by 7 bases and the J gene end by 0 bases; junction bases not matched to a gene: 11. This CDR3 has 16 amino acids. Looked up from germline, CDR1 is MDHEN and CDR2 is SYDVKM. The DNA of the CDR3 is TGTGCCAGCAACTCAGCGGGGGCGACAAGCTCCTACGAGCAGTACTTC. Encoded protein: CASNSAGATSSYEQYF.

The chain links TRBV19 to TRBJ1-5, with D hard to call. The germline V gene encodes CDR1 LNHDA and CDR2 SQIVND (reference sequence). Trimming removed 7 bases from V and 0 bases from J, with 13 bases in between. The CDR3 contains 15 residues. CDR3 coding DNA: TGTGCCAGTAACCAAAGGACTGATAGCAATCAGCCCCAGCATTTT. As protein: CASNQRTDSNQPQHF.

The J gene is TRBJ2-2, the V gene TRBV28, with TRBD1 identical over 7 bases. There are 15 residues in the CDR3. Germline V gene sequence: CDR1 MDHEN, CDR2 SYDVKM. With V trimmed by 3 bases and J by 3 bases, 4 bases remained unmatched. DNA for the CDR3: TGTGCCAGCAGTTTGCAGACAGGGCACACCGGGGAGCTGTTTTTT. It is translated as CASSLQTGHTGELFF. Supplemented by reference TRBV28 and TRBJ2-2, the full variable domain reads DVKVTQSSRYLVKRTGEKVFLECVQDMDHENMFWYRQDPGLGLRLIYFSYDVKMKEKGDIPEGYSVSREKKERFSLILESASTNQTSMYLCASSLQTGHTGELFFGEGSRLTVL.

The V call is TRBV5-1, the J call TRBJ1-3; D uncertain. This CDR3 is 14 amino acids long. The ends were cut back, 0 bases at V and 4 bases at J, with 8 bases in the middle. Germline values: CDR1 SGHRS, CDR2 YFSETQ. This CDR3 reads CASSLGSGGNTIYF. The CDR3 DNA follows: TGCGCCAGCAGCTTGGGTTCGGGAGGAAACACCATATATTTT.

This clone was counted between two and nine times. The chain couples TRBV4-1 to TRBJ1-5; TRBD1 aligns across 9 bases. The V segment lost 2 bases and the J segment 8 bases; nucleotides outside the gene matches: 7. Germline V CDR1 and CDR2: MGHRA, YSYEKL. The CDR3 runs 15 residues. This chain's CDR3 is CASSQRWTGDEPQHF. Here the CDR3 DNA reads TGCGCCAGCAGCCAAAGGTGGACAGGGGACGAGCCCCAGCATTTT.

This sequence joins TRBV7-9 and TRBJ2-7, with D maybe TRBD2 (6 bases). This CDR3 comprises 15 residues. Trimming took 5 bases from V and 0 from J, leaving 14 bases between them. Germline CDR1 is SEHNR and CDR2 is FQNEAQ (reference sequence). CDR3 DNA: TGTGCCAGCAGCCGCCTCGGGGGTGACTCCTACGAGCAGTACTTC. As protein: CASSRLGGDSYEQYF.

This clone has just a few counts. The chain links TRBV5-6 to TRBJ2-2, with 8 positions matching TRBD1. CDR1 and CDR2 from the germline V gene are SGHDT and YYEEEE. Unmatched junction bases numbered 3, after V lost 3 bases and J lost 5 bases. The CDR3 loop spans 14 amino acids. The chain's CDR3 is CASSWRTGTGELFF. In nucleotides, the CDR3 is TGTGCCAGCAGCTGGCGGACAGGGACCGGGGAGCTGTTTTTT.

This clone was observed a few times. In DNA, the CDR3 is TGCGCCAGCAGCCAAGTAGCTAGCGGGGGTTTCTACGAGCAGTACTTC. Its protein product is CASSQVASGGFYEQYF. V usage is TRBV4-1 and J usage is TRBJ2-7; the match to TRBD2 covers 10 bases. Germline-derived CDR1 and CDR2 are MGHRA and YSYEKL. The V and J ends lost 1 base and 3 bases, in that order; junction bases with no gene match: 6. This CDR3 has 16 residues.

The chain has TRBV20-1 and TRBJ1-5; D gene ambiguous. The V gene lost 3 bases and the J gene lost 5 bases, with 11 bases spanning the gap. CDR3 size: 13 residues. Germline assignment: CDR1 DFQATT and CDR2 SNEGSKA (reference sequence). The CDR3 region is CSASSNLDQPQHF. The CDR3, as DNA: TGCAGTGCTAGTAGCAACCTGGATCAGCCCCAGCATTTT.

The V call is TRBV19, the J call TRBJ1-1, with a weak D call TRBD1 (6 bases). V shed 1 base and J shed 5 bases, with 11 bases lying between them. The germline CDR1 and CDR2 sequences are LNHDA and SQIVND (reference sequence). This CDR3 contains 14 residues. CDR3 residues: CASSIVGGRTEAFF. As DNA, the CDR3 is TGTGCCAGTAGTATAGTAGGGGGAAGGACTGAAGCTTTCTTT.

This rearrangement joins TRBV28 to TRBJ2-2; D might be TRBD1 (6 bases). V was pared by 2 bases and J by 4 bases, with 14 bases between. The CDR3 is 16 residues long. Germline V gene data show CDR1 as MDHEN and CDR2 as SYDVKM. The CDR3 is CASSLHRDKPTGELFF. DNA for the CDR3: TGTGCCAGCAGTTTACACCGGGACAAACCCACCGGGGAGCTGTTTTTT.

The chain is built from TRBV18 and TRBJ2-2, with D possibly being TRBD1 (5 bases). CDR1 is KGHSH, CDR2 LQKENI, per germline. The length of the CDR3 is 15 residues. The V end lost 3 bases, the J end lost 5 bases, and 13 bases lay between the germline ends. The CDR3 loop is CASSPGQRDTGELFF. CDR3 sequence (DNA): TGTGCCAGCTCACCGGGGCAGAGAGATACCGGGGAGCTGTTTTTT.

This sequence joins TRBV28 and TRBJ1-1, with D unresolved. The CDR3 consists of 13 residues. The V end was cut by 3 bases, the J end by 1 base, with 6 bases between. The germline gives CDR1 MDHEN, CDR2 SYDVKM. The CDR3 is CASSLRGNTEAFF. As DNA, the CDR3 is TGTGCCAGCAGTTTGCGGGGGAACACTGAAGCTTTCTTT.

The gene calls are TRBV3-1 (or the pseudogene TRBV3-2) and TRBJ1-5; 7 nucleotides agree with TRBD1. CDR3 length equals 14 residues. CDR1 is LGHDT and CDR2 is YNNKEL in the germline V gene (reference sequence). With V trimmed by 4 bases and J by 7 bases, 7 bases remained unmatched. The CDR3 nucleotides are TGTGCCAGCAGCCCGGGACAGAGTTTCCAGCCCCAGCATTTT. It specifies CASSPGQSFQPQHF.

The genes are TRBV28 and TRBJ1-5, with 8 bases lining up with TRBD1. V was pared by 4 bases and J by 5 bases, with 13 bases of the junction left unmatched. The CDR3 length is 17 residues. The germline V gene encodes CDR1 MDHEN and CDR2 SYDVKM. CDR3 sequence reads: CASSYAEGQGADQPQHF. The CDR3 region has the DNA TGTGCCAGCAGTTATGCGGAAGGGCAGGGGGCGGATCAGCCCCAGCATTTT. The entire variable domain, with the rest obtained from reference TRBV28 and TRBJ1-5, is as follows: DVKVTQSSRYLVKRTGEKVFLECVQDMDHENMFWYRQDPGLGLRLIYFSYDVKMKEKGDIPEGYSVSREKKERFSLILESASTNQTSMYLCASSYAEGQGADQPQHFGDGTRLSIL.

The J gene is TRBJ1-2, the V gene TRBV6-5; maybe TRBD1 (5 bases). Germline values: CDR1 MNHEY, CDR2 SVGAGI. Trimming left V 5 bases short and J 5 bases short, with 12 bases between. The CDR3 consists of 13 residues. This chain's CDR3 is CASSQGEEYGYTF. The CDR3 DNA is TGTGCCAGCAGTCAGGGCGAGGAGTATGGCTACACCTTC.

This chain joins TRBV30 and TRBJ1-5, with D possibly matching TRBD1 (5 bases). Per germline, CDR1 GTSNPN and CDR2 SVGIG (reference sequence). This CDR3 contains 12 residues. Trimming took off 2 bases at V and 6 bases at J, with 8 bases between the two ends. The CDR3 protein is CAWSQGFQPQHF. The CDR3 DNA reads TGTGCCTGGAGTCAGGGATTTCAGCCCCAGCATTTT.

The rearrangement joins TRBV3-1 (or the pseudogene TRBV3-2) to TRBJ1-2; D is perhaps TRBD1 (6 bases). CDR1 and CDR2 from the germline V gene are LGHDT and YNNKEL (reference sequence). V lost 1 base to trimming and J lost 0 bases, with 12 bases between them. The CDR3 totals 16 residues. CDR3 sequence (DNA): TGTGCCAGCAGCCAAGTTAGGGACACCGCTAACTATGGCTACACCTTC. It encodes CASSQVRDTANYGYTF.

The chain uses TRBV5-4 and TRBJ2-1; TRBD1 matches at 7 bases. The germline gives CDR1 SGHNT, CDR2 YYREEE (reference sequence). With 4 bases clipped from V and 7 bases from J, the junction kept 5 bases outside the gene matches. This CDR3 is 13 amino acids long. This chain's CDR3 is CASSIYRGNEQFF. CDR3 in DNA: TGTGCCAGCAGCATCTACAGGGGTAATGAGCAGTTCTTC.

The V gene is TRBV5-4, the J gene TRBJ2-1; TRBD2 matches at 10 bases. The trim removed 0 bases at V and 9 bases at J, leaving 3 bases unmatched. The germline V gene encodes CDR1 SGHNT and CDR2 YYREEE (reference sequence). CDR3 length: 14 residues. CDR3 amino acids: CASSLERGGGEQFF. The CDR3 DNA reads TGTGCCAGCAGCTTGGAGCGGGGGGGCGGTGAGCAGTTCTTC.

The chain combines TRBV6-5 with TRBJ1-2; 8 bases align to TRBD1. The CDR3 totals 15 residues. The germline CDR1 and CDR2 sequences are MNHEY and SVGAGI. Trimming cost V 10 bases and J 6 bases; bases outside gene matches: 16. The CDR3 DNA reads TGTGCCACCCTGGAGGGGAGCAGGGGGCCTGATGGCTACACCTTC. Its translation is CATLEGSRGPDGYTF.